Below, one TCR beta chain is given with its context. This receptor's antigen is unknown. No qualities accompany the bases; no much larger clone lies one base away. In total, around 600 healthy bone marrow donors made up the cohort. Cohort members were all nominally healthy when sampled, although unrecorded immune exposures were likely present. The donor tested CMV seronegative, placing the donor among the approximately 400 seronegative members of the cohort. Every donor gave a peripheral blood sample, and the peripheral blood mononuclear cells from that sample were used for TCR beta sequencing. The Qiagen DNeasy Blood Extraction Kit was used to extract genomic DNA from the blood cell samples. The CDR3, cysteine through phenylalanine, is 15 amino acids long. The read is trimmed to its CDR3 DNA, 45 bases read in frame from base 1. CDR1 and CDR2, looked up from the germline V gene, are MDHEN and SYDVKM. V and J are truncated by 6 bases and 7 bases respectively, leaving an intervening sequence of 21 bases.

Library preparation used the immunoSEQ multiplex PCR assay. The multiplex PCR relied on a mix of 60 forward primers for TCR Vbeta segments and 13 reverse primers for TCR Jbeta segments. Amplification of the CDR3 region of rearranged TCR beta genes was performed with a multiplex PCR assay on genomic DNA. On the Illumina HiSeq System, the amplified TCR beta libraries were sequenced as 87-base-pair reads. The paper's processing steps were these. Across the 640 or so repertoires, a later analysis counted some 81 million unique TCR beta chains, around 11 million of which were shared by at least two donors. Raw reads were error-corrected and collapsed into unique sequences by a nearest-neighbor algorithm in which closely related sequences were merged to remove PCR and sequencing errors. V, D and J gene segments were assigned by aligning CDR3 sequences to IMGT reference sequences. Each retained sequence needed at least a six-nucleotide match to both a V gene segment and a J gene segment. Rearrangements were called productive when the CDR3 lacked stop codons and stayed in frame with V and J; all others were non-productive. CDR3 was defined by IMGT convention, running from the second conserved V-encoded cysteine to the conserved J-encoded phenylalanine. In an earlier analysis of around 570 of the donors, sequences lacking an unambiguous match to a single V gene segment were excluded. An earlier analysis of fewer than 650 of the donors classified V segments as functional when productive rearrangements were above 56.7% and as segregating when the standard deviation between donors was above 5%. A statistical classification framework was built to diagnose cytomegalovirus status from the catalog of TCR beta chain sequences. In a later analysis, TCR nucleotide sequences were compared against IMGT/GENE-DB human TR gene sequences so that V and J genes could be assigned. A later analysis assigned CDR3 sequences and most-parsimonious VDJ recombination scenarios with the TCRdist pipeline. In a later analysis, each TCR beta chain was defined by its CDR3 amino acid sequence together with its V-gene family, and reads without a unique V-gene family were excluded. To address suspected cross-contamination and a sequencing artifact, a later analysis removed around 590 highly shared, low-generation-probability nucleotide sequences. In a later analysis, a clonal expansion index for each public chain was calculated from normalized within-repertoire ranks of inferred template counts. In a later analysis, generation probabilities were computed with a VDJ recombination model fitted to out-of-frame rearrangements, and the resulting probabilities were checked against IGoR. In a later analysis, TCR-TCR, TCR-HLA and TCR-CMV co-occurrence was scored with hypergeometric tests, and a repertoire-size bias correction was applied to TCR pairs. In a later analysis, false discovery rates were estimated by permuting HLA or CMV assignments 20 times. In a later analysis, co-occurring TCRs were grouped with DBSCAN, and TCRdist sequence similarity was added when clustering was performed within HLA-allele-positive subsets. For co-occurrence clustering, repertoires with fewer than 30,000 or more than 120,000 public chains were excluded, along with about five repertoires with anomalous nucleotide sharing. The clones in this table, taken by TCRdb from immuneACCESS, are in-frame only. Not every clone is retained; where verified, under half of the shortfall comes from an unresolved V gene, and the cause of the rest is unknown. The V and J calls and clone size come from that table; D and trimming were worked out from the DNA. Present in this sample are some 150,000 clones, 87% of which were seen just once. The ten largest clones represent more than 4% of the sample.

The data originate from a study of cytomegalovirus exposure and HLA in healthy donors (dated by TCRdb to about 2017). As for the study more broadly: An earlier analysis of approximately 600 of the donors reported 250 to 350 Gb of sequence data and some 120 million unique TCR beta sequences from roughly 180 million T cells. An early release covering just under 650 HLA-typed donors comprised about 290 gigabases of sequencing data and roughly 86 million unique TCR sequences. Of the approximately 400 genotyped donors, 70% to 90% were placed in the genetic ancestry cluster associated with self-reported Caucasian donors. The aim of the study was to test whether cataloging public T cell receptors could identify signatures of past pathogen exposure. The study used immunosequencing to profile the T cell repertoires of approximately 630 subjects and linked those repertoires to cytomegalovirus serostatus. A separate validation cohort of roughly 110 different subjects was used in addition to the roughly 700-subject first cohort. To predict cytomegalovirus infection status, the study brought together high-throughput TCR immunosequencing, statistical association of individual TCRs with disease status, and machine learning. In a later analysis, previously published TCR beta repertoires from 550 to 700 donors were re-analyzed and high-resolution HLA genotyping was added so that TCR occurrence patterns could be studied. Rather than using new phenotypic data, the later analysis identified candidate immune exposures from TCR beta sequences and from how often those sequences occurred across donors. An earlier analysis of 587 of the donors used high-throughput TCR beta sequencing to judge whether each TCR beta V gene segment behaved as functional or pseudogenic. Donor age, sex, ethnicity and CMV serostatus were collected together with the repertoire data. A later genetic analysis took genome-wide SNP genotypes for 398 of the 666 donors and used that subset as a discovery cohort. All discovery cohort repertoires had been generated using a single sequencing platform. Both class I and class II loci were covered by HLA typing, at four-digit resolution. The number of typed donors differed by locus: about 620-640 for A, B, C, DRB1 and DQB1; roughly 510 for DQA1; 606 for DPA1; and around 490 for DPB1. Five DR-DQ haplotypes were treated as single units for association and clustering because of strong linkage in the cohort. On average, roughly 240,000 unique TCR beta nucleotide sequences were sequenced per donor among several hundred genotyped donors of the cohort, with roughly a sixth of those sequences being non-productive.

General study outcomes and caveats: When HLA alleles, especially DR and DQ, strongly co-occurred, attributing TCR associations to individual alleles was difficult. According to a later analysis, parvovirus B19, influenza, CMV and Epstein-Barr virus appeared linked to several top co-occurrence clusters. For the cohort, immune exposure information was limited to CMV serostatus. Some IMGT-functional V segments, including TRBV6-2 and TRBV6-3, could not be distinguished by the 87-base-pair reads and were therefore excluded. A later genetic analysis associated a missense DCLRE1C variant with V-gene and J-gene trimming of TCR beta chains, and an independent cohort replicated the association. A group of highly shared sequence variants was considered likely to be a technical artifact of the sequencing pipeline. An earlier analysis of approximately 570 of the donors showed that most TCR beta V segments appeared in productive rearrangements either about 87% or about 30% of the time, which broadly matched IMGT annotations. According to a later analysis, most CMV-associated TCR beta chains appeared to be HLA-restricted, and the HLA associations seemed to be driven largely by CMV exposure. Roughly uniform sequencing depth across donors was assumed in presence/absence analyses, although this assumption may not hold. In a later analysis, TCR association rates were found to vary across HLA loci, with the most associated TCRs seen for DRB1 alleles and the fewest for HLA-C alleles. Most TCR sequences were seen in very few donors, while some public TCRs were found in many individuals. Because some donors lacked HLA typing at each locus, the association tests relied only on the typed subset. Because counts were too low, about 18 rarely observed V segments, including chromosome 9 orphons, were excluded from the earlier analysis of roughly 580 of the donors. Correlated functional status among segregating V segments might reflect linkage disequilibrium, but an unknown experimental factor could not be ruled out. Three of the identified cytomegalovirus-associated TCR beta chains were confirmed in vitro to be specific for cytomegalovirus antigens. In a later analysis, HLA-associated TCR beta chains were found to be more clonally expanded and to have lower generation probabilities than equally common non-associated chains. In a later genetic analysis, fewer N-insertions in productive TCRs were reported among donors in an Asian-associated ancestry cluster than the roughly 710-donor mean. A further reported finding was that TCR beta sequences accurately predicted the HLA-A and HLA-B alleles for most subjects in the first cohort. In both the original and validation cohorts, the classifier was reported to diagnose cytomegalovirus status with high specificity and sensitivity. The study gave a list of some 150 TCR beta chains associated with cytomegalovirus. At a false discovery rate of 0.05, a later analysis linked some 17,000 TCR beta sequences to specific HLA alleles. The cohort was sequenced for TCR beta chains only, and without alpha or paired-chain data the features that could be detected were limited. The authors suggested that the approach could potentially be generalized to other disease states and immunological phenotypes.

The TCR originated in a young woman in good health and CMV-seronegative. The chain is encoded by TRBV28 joined to TRBJ1-2; the best D guess is TRBD1, with 5 bases matching. Input material: PBMCs. Read as DNA, the sequence is TGTGCCAGCAGACTGGGGCCGGGCAGGGATCCTGGCTACACCTTC. Its coded protein is CASRLGPGRDPGYTF.